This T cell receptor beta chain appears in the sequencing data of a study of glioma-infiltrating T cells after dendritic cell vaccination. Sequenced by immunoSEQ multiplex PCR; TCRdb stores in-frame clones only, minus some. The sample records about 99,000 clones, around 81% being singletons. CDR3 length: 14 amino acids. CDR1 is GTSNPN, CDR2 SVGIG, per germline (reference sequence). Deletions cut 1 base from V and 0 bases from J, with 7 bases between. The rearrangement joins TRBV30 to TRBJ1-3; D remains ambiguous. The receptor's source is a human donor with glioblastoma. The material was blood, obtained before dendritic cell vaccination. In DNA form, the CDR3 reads TGTGCCTGGAGTGCACTCTTCTCTGGAAACACCATATATTTT. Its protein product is CAWSALFSGNTIYF.